This is a list of T cell receptor beta chains from one sample in a study of shared clonotypes between healthy human individuals. Profiled with immunoSEQ multiplex PCR; TCRdb holds only in-frame clones, not every one. The sample includes around 2.5 million clones, roughly 93% of them seen just once. The sample taken for sequencing was naive CD4+ T cells from PBMCs. The receptor set was obtained from a man aged 18 to 29 in good health. Some clones in this sample may be carry-over from other donors' samples. The CDR3 runs from the conserved cysteine through the conserved F or W. A D gene is named only where the DNA matches it firmly. Size is stated for part of the rows, as once, few or many counts, or as a class when the clone is expanded.

.,TRBD2,18,TRBJ2-7,TRBV27,TGTGCCAGCAGTTCTCGAGGGGGTCTAGCGGGGCCACCCTACGAGCAGTACTTC,CASSSRGGLAGPPYEQYF
.,.,19,TRBJ1-4,TRBV27,TGTGCCAGCAGTTTAAGACCGCCGTGGGAGGCCTGGCGCCATGAAAAACTGTTTTTT,CASSLRPPWEAWRHEKLFF
.,.,11,TRBJ1-2,TRBV29-1,TGCAGCGTATGGACAGCGTATGGCTACACCTTC,CSVWTAYGYTF
.,.,11,TRBJ1-1,TRBV2,TGCGCCAGGGGCGGTAACACTGAAGCTTTCTTT,CARGGNTEAFF
few,TRBD1,15,TRBJ1-5,TRBV27,TGTGCCAGCAGTTTGGACAGGGGCCGCAATCAGCCCCAGCATTTT,CASSLDRGRNQPQHF
.,.,15,TRBJ1-4,TRBV5-4,TGTGCCAGCAGCTTGCAAGGGGCAACTAATGAAAAACTGTTTTTT,CASSLQGATNEKLFF
.,.,13,TRBJ1-2,TRBV5-1,TGCGCCAGCAGCTCACAGGGAGCCTATGGCTACACCTTC,CASSSQGAYGYTF
.,.,15,TRBJ1-4,TRBV19,TGTGCCAGTAGTATATACGGACAGCAGAATGAAAAACTGTTTTTT,CASSIYGQQNEKLFF
.,.,14,TRBJ2-5,TRBV19,TGTGCCAGTAGGGCCAGCGGCCTTCAAGAGACCCAGTACTTC,CASRASGLQETQYF
.,.,15,TRBJ1-3,TRBV5-4,TGTGCCAGCAGCTTGGGAACGCAACCTGGAAACACCATATATTTT,CASSLGTQPGNTIYF
.,.,14,TRBJ2-1,TRBV7-9,TGTGCCAGCAGCGGGGGCCAGCCCTACAATGAGCAGTTCTTC,CASSGGQPYNEQFF
.,.,15,TRBJ2-7,TRBV4-2,TGTGCCAGCAGCCAATCGTACGACGTCGCCTACGAGCAGTACTTC,CASSQSYDVAYEQYF
once,TRBD1,15,TRBJ1-1,TRBV28,TGTGCCAGCAGTCCCTTTGACAGGGCGAACACTGAAGCTTTCTTT,CASSPFDRANTEAFF
.,.,13,TRBJ2-2,TRBV19,TGTGCCAGTAGTAAAGGAGAGACCGGGGAGCTGTTTTTT,CASSKGETGELFF
.,.,14,TRBJ2-7,TRBV28,TGTGCCAGCAGGCCGCCGGGACAAATATACGAGCAGTACTTC,CASRPPGQIYEQYF
few,TRBD1,13,TRBJ1-1,TRBV28,TGTGCCAGCAGTGGACAGGGAAACACTGAAGCTTTCTTT,CASSGQGNTEAFF
.,.,16,TRBJ1-6,TRBV4-2,TGTGCCAGCAGCCAAGATCTACAGGGCGGCAATTCACCCCTCCACTTT,CASSQDLQGGNSPLHF
.,TRBD2,19,TRBJ2-7,TRBV11-2,TGTGCCAGCAGTTCATATGTCATGCCGGGACTAGCGGTTAAGTACGAGCAGTACTTC,CASSSYVMPGLAVKYEQYF
.,.,17,TRBJ2-2,TRBV4-1,TGCGCCAGCAGCCAAGGCGTTGTGGACCTGCGAACCGGGGAGCTGTTTTTT,CASSQGVVDLRTGELFF
once,TRBD1,15,TRBJ2-1,TRBV5-4,TGTGCCAGCAGCTTGGGACAGGGCCTTTACAATGAGCAGTTCTTC,CASSLGQGLYNEQFF
.,TRBD1,16,TRBJ2-7,TRBV5-1,TGCGCCAGCAGCACCGGACAGGGGGGAACTGTCTACGAGCAGTACTTC,CASSTGQGGTVYEQYF
.,.,15,TRBJ2-3,TRBV28,TGTGCCAGCAGTAAGGGGGGCGCGAGCACAGATACGCAGTATTTT,CASSKGGASTDTQYF
.,TRBD1,18,TRBJ2-1,TRBV28,TGTGCCAGCAGTTCCCCCCAATACAGGGGGCAGGGGTACAATGAGCAGTTCTTC,CASSSPQYRGQGYNEQFF
.,.,14,TRBJ2-5,TRBV5-1,TGCGCCAGCAGCTTGGTGGTGACGGGGGAGACCCAGTACTTC,CASSLVVTGETQYF
.,TRBD1,14,TRBJ1-4,TRBV19,TGTGCCAGTAGTATAGCAGGGGGTGATGAAAAACTGTTTTTT,CASSIAGGDEKLFF